The present entry profiles one T cell receptor beta chain with its context. Methods used by the authors: Amplification with reference gene primers provided the estimates of nucleated cell counts. The table came from immunoSEQ multiplex PCR; TCRdb's copy has only in-frame clones and leaves some out. The V and J calls and clone size are taken from that table; D and trimming were inferred from the DNA. The sample contains some 160,000 clones, 78% of which appear only once. The sample is drawn from a study of blood T cell repertoires in COVID-19. Study as a whole: Material from acute and convalescent COVID-19 was sourced from the United States, Italy and Spain. PBMCs, B-cell-depleted T cells, or T cells provided the cDNA or gDNA that made up the material.

CDR3 length equals 15 residues. Losses at the gene ends were 1 base for V and 8 bases for J; bases not matched to a gene: 10. From germline, CDR1 is SGHVS and CDR2 FQNEAQ. V gene TRBV7-8 combines with J gene TRBJ1-2; 7 nucleotides align to TRBD1. This receptor was taken from a woman older than 75 with acute or convalescent COVID-19. Sequenced material: peripheral blood. The CDR3 DNA is TGTGCCAGCAGCTTAGAGAGGACAGGACGTAGGGGCTACACCTTC. It is translated as CASSLERTGRRGYTF.